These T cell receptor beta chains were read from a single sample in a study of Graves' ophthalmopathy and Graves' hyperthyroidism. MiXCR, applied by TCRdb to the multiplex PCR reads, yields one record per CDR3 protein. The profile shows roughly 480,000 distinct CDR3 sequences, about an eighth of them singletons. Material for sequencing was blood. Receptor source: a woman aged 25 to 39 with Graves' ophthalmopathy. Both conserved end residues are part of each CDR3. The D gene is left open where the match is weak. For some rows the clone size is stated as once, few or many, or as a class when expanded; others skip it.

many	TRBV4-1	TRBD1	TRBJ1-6	CASSQEQGAYNSPLHF	TGCGCCAGCAGCCAAGAACAGGGGGCATATAATTCACCCCTCCACTTT
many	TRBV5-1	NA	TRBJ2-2	CASSPGGSTGELFF	TGCGCCAGCAGCCCCGGAGGGAGCACCGGGGAGCTGTTTTTT
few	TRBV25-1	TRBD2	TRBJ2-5	CASAGTSGGAGTQYF	TGTGCCAGCGCTGGGACTAGCGGGGGGGCCGGGACCCAGTACTTC
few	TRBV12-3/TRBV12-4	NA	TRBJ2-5	CASSSSWSQETQYF	TGTGCCAGCAGTTCTTCCTGGTCCCAGGAGACCCAGTACTTC
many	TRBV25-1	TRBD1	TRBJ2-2	CASSKGASLGGELFF	TGTGCCAGCAGTAAGGGGGCTTCTCTGGGCGGGGAGCTGTTTTTT
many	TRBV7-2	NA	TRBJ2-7	CASSLHAGRYEQYF	TGTGCCAGCAGCTTACACGCGGGGCGATACGAGCAGTACTTC
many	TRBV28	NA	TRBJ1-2	CASSWRQYGYTF	TGTGCCAGCAGTTGGCGACAGTATGGCTACACCTTC
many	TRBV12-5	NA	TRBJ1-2	CASWGKSGSSGGPNYGYTF	TGTGCTAGTTGGGGAAAAAGTGGTTCCAGCGGAGGTCCTAACTATGGCTACACCTTC
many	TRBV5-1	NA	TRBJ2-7	CASSLYGQDYEQYF	TGCGCCAGCAGCTTGTATGGTCAGGACTACGAGCAGTACTTC
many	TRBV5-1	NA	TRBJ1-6	CASSLVTANNSPLHF	TGCGCCAGCAGCTTGGTGACAGCTAATAATTCACCCCTCCACTTT
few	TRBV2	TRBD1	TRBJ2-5	CASSENGQAVPQYF	TGTGCCAGCAGTGAAAATGGACAGGCGGTCCCCCAGTACTTC
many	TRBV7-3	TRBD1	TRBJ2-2	CASSFGTGDEGELFF	TGTGCCAGCAGCTTTGGGACAGGGGATGAAGGGGAGCTGTTTTTT
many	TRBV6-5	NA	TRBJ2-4	CASSYGRPFPWRDIQYF	TGTGCCAGCAGTTACGGCAGGCCTTTTCCGTGGCGAGACATTCAGTACTTC
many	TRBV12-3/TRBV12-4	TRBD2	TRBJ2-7	CASSLRWQGGYEQYF	TGTGCCAGCAGTTTAAGGTGGCAGGGAGGGTACGAGCAGTACTTC
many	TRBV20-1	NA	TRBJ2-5	CSARGEGVPETQYF	TGCAGTGCTAGGGGAGAGGGGGTTCCAGAGACCCAGTACTTC
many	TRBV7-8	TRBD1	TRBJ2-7	CASSSDRPSLQYF	TGTGCCAGCAGCTCGGACAGGCCCTCGTTGCAGTACTTC
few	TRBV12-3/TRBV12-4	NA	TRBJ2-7	CASSLSVHEQYF	TGTGCCAGCAGTTTAAGCGTCCACGAGCAGTACTTC
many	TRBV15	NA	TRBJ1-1	CATSSSGEWAEAFF	TGTGCCACCAGCAGTTCAGGGGAATGGGCTGAAGCTTTCTTT
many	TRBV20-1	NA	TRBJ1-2	CGSLTGFTYGYTF	TGCGGATCCTTGACAGGATTTACCTATGGCTACACCTTC
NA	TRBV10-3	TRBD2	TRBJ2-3	CAISGLAGVYTQYF	TGTGCCATCAGTGGACTAGCGGGGGTATATACGCAGTATTTT
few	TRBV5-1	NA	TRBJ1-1	CASSSGGGDTEAFF	TGCGCCAGCAGCTCGGGGGGAGGAGATACTGAAGCTTTCTTT
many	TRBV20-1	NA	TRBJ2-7	CSAGQPYLYEQYF	TGCAGCGCTGGACAGCCATACCTCTACGAGCAGTACTTC
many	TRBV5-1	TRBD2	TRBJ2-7	CASSLRTSGGGSYEQYF	TGCGCCAGCAGCTTGCGGACTAGCGGGGGTGGCTCCTACGAGCAGTACTTC
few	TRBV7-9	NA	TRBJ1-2	CASSSLTPEGYGYTF	TGTGCCAGCAGCTCTCTTACACCCGAGGGGTATGGCTACACCTTC
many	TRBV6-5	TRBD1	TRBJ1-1	CASSYRTGRLNTEAFF	TGTGCCAGCAGTTATCGGACAGGGCGACTGAACACTGAAGCTTTCTTT
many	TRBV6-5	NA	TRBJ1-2	CASSYSEPGYYGYTF	TGTGCCAGCAGTTACTCGGAGCCAGGGTACTATGGCTACACCTTC
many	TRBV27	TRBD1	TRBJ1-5	CASSLEYRGGQPQHF	TGTGCCAGCAGTTTAGAATACAGGGGCGGTCAGCCCCAGCATTTT
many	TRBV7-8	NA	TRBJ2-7	CASSQGPMPSYEQYF	TGTGCCAGCAGCCAAGGACCGATGCCGTCCTACGAGCAGTACTTC
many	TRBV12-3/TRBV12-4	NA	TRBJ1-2	CASSLGSGRDGYTF	TGTGCCAGCAGTTTAGGGTCAGGGAGAGATGGCTACACCTTC
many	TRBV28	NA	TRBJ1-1	CASSITLEFGTEAFF	TGTGCCAGCAGTATAACACTCGAGTTCGGCACTGAAGCTTTCTTT
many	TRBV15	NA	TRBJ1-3	CATSRDLGTSGNTIYF	TGTGCCACCAGCAGAGATTTAGGGACCTCTGGAAACACCATATATTTT
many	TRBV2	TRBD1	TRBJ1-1	CASSRDSVMNTEAFF	TGTGCCAGCAGTCGGGACAGCGTAATGAACACTGAAGCTTTCTTT
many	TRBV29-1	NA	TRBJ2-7	CSVEVSYEQYF	TGCAGCGTGGAGGTTTCCTACGAGCAGTACTTC
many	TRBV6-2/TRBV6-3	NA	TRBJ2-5	CASSYGEGAWETQYF	TGTGCCAGCAGTTACGGGGAGGGGGCGTGGGAGACCCAGTACTTC
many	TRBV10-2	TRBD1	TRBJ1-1	CASRARTGGQYTEAFF	TGCGCCAGCAGGGCCCGGACAGGGGGCCAGTACACTGAAGCTTTCTTT
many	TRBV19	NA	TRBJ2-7	CASSMRGPFEQYF	TGTGCCAGTAGTATGCGTGGCCCCTTCGAGCAGTACTTC
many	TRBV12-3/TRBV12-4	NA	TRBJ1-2	CASSPPLLNYGYTF	TGTGCCAGCAGCCCACCTCTGCTTAACTATGGCTACACCTTC
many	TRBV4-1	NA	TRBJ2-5	CASSRGGRETQYF	TGCGCCAGCAGCCGGGGGGGGCGAGAGACCCAGTACTTC
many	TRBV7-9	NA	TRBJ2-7	CASSHGQFYEQYF	TGTGCCAGCAGTCACGGACAGTTCTACGAGCAGTACTTC
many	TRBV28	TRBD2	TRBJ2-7	CASSPAWGGSYEQYF	TGTGCCAGCAGCCCCGCTTGGGGCGGGAGCTACGAGCAGTACTTC
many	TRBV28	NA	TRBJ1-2	CASRPGLDKANYGYTF	TGTGCCAGCAGACCCGGGCTGGACAAAGCTAACTATGGCTACACCTTC
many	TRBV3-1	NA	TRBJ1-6	CASSQRTQSNSPLHF	TGTGCCAGCAGCCAGAGGACGCAAAGCAATTCACCCCTCCACTTT
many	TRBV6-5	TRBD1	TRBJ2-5	CASSYGQYRDRAQETQYF	TGTGCCAGCAGTTACGGGCAATACCGGGACAGGGCGCAGGAGACCCAGTACTTC
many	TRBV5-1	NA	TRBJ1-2	CASRGGLYGYTF	TGCGCCAGCAGGGGAGGGTTGTATGGCTACACCTTC
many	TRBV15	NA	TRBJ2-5	CATSRIGHAQETQYF	TGTGCCACCAGCAGAATCGGACACGCCCAAGAGACCCAGTACTTC
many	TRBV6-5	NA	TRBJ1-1	CASSYSDRGREAFF	TGTGCCAGCAGTTACTCCGACCGGGGGAGGGAAGCTTTCTTT
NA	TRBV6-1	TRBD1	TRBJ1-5	CASGTGAGAQPQHF	TGTGCCAGCGGGACAGGGGCAGGGGCTCAGCCCCAGCATTTT
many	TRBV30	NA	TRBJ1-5	CAWSSGSNQPQHF	TGTGCCTGGAGTAGCGGCAGCAATCAGCCCCAGCATTTT
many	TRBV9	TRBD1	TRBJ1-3	CASSADPGGSGNTIYF	TGTGCCAGCAGCGCCGACCCAGGGGGCTCTGGAAACACCATATATTTT
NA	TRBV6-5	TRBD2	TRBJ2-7	CASSSGGSLAYEQYF	TGTGCCAGCAGTTCCGGGGGGTCTTTAGCCTACGAGCAGTACTTC
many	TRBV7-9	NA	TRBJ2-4	CASSPSRLAKNIQYF	TGTGCCAGCAGCCCGAGTCGTCTAGCCAAAAACATTCAGTACTTC
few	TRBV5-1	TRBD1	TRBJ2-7	CASSLAGTGSDEQYF	TGCGCCAGCAGCTTGGCCGGGACAGGGTCCGACGAGCAGTACTTC
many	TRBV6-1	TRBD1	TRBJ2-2	CASQGARTGELFF	TGTGCCAGCCAGGGGGCTCGCACCGGGGAGCTGTTTTTT